The rows below give T cell receptor beta chains drawn from one sample of a study of read filtering for tumor transcriptome and immune sequencing. TCRdb analysed the reads with MiXCR anew, one entry per CDR3 protein. In the table there are some 22,000 distinct CDR3 sequences, about 20% of which are singletons. The sequencing input was a population of CD138-negative cells sorted from bone marrow. The receptors were sampled from a donor at least 40 years old with multiple myeloma. The CDR3 runs from the conserved cysteine through the conserved F or W. Each record gives: D gene, J gene, V gene, clone size, CDR3 DNA, CDR3 protein. A D gene is named only where the DNA matches it firmly. Clone size is given for some rows only: seen once, a few or many times, or a class if the clone is expanded.

d_call: TRBD1; j_call: TRBJ1-1; v_call: TRBV6-4; clone_size: many; cdr3_nt: TGTGCCAGCAGCCAAACAGGGGGCATCACTGAAGCTTTCTTT; cdr3_aa: CASSQTGGITEAFF
d_call: TRBD2; j_call: TRBJ2-7; v_call: TRBV2; clone_size: few; cdr3_nt: TGTGCCAGCATCCCGACTAGCGGGAGGCCCGAGCAGTACTTC; cdr3_aa: CASIPTSGRPEQYF
d_call: TRBD2; j_call: TRBJ2-1; v_call: TRBV7-8; clone_size: NA; cdr3_nt: TGTGCTAGCAGGGCTGGACTAGGGAGTGAGCCGTTCTTC; cdr3_aa: CASRAGLGSEPFF
d_call: NA; j_call: TRBJ2-1; v_call: TRBV29-1; clone_size: medium-sized; cdr3_nt: TGCAGCGTTGAAGATCCAAAAGGCGGATTTCTCTCCTACAATGAGCAGTTCTTC; cdr3_aa: CSVEDPKGGFLSYNEQFF
d_call: NA; j_call: TRBJ2-1; v_call: TRBV2; clone_size: many; cdr3_nt: TGTGCCAGCAGTGAAGGAGTTCTCTACAATGAGCAGTTCTTC; cdr3_aa: CASSEGVLYNEQFF
d_call: TRBD2; j_call: TRBJ2-3; v_call: TRBV5-1; clone_size: many; cdr3_nt: TGCGCCAGCAGCCCCCGGACTAGCGGGAGGTTCATCGGTACGCAGTATTTT; cdr3_aa: CASSPRTSGRFIGTQYF
d_call: TRBD2; j_call: TRBJ2-2; v_call: TRBV29-1; clone_size: few; cdr3_nt: TGCAGCGTTATAGGACTAGCGGGAGGTTCGAACACCGGGGAGCTGTTTTTT; cdr3_aa: CSVIGLAGGSNTGELFF
d_call: TRBD1; j_call: TRBJ2-2; v_call: TRBV5-4; clone_size: many; cdr3_nt: TGTGCCAGCAGTCGAAGACAGGGGGCTTGGACCGGGGAGCTGTTTTTT; cdr3_aa: CASSRRQGAWTGELFF
d_call: NA; j_call: TRBJ1-2; v_call: TRBV5-4; clone_size: NA; cdr3_nt: TGTGCCACTCCGCTGGCCGGGGGTGGTAACTATGGCTACACCTTC; cdr3_aa: CATPLAGGGNYGYTF
d_call: NA; j_call: TRBJ2-1; v_call: TRBV11-2; clone_size: many; cdr3_nt: TGTGCCAGCAGCTTACTGCGGGTGTCCTCCTACAATGAGCAGTTCTTC; cdr3_aa: CASSLLRVSSYNEQFF
d_call: TRBD2; j_call: TRBJ2-3; v_call: TRBV7-3; clone_size: many; cdr3_nt: TGTGCCAGCAGCCCCTTAGCGGGGGCGGTGGCAGATACGCAGTATTTT; cdr3_aa: CASSPLAGAVADTQYF
d_call: TRBD1; j_call: TRBJ1-5; v_call: TRBV28; clone_size: many; cdr3_nt: TGTGCCAGCAGGGGGGGACAGGGGGTGGGCAAGCCCCAGCATTTT; cdr3_aa: CASRGGQGVGKPQHF
d_call: NA; j_call: TRBJ2-1; v_call: TRBV28; clone_size: many; cdr3_nt: TGTGCCAGCAATCTCGTTTCATCCTACAATGAGCAGTTCTTC; cdr3_aa: CASNLVSSYNEQFF
d_call: NA; j_call: TRBJ2-1; v_call: TRBV6-6; clone_size: many; cdr3_nt: TGTGCCAGCAGCCTTCAGCGGGCCTCCTACAATGAGCAGTTCTTC; cdr3_aa: CASSLQRASYNEQFF
d_call: TRBD2; j_call: TRBJ2-3; v_call: TRBV3-1; clone_size: NA; cdr3_nt: TGTGCCAGCAGCAAAAGGGGGACTAGCTGGAAAAACGTGGCGCCAGATACGCAGTATTTT; cdr3_aa: CASSKRGTSWKNVAPDTQYF
d_call: NA; j_call: TRBJ2-1; v_call: TRBV24-1; clone_size: NA; cdr3_nt: TGTGCCACCAGTGATTTGCGGAGGAATGAGCAGTTCTTC; cdr3_aa: CATSDLRRNEQFF
d_call: NA; j_call: TRBJ2-2; v_call: TRBV29-1; clone_size: once; cdr3_nt: TGCAGCGTTGACGCAGGACACGCCGGGGAGCTGTTTTTT; cdr3_aa: CSVDAGHAGELFF
d_call: NA; j_call: TRBJ2-7; v_call: TRBV7-8; clone_size: many; cdr3_nt: TGTGCCAGCAGCGCAGACTGGGACTCCTACGAGCAGTACTTC; cdr3_aa: CASSADWDSYEQYF
d_call: NA; j_call: TRBJ2-1; v_call: TRBV5-6; clone_size: NA; cdr3_nt: TGTGCCAGTAGCTTGTCGGAGTTATGGAATGAGCAGTTCTTC; cdr3_aa: CASSLSELWNEQFF
d_call: TRBD2; j_call: TRBJ2-1; v_call: TRBV5-1; clone_size: medium-sized; cdr3_nt: TGCGCCAGCAGCCTATCCGGGACTAGCGGTTCCAATGAGCAGTTCTTC; cdr3_aa: CASSLSGTSGSNEQFF
d_call: TRBD2; j_call: TRBJ2-7; v_call: TRBV2; clone_size: few; cdr3_nt: TGTGCCAGCAGTGAAGCGATGTCTAGCGGGAACTACGAGCAGTACTTC; cdr3_aa: CASSEAMSSGNYEQYF
d_call: TRBD2; j_call: TRBJ2-1; v_call: TRBV6-2/TRBV6-3; clone_size: NA; cdr3_nt: TGTGCCAGCAAGCGGGACGGCAATGGGCAGCTCTTC; cdr3_aa: CASKRDGNGQLF
d_call: TRBD1; j_call: TRBJ2-1; v_call: TRBV6-6; clone_size: many; cdr3_nt: TGTGCCAGCAGTTTCGCGACCGGACAGGGGAGATCCAATGAGCAGTTCTTC; cdr3_aa: CASSFATGQGRSNEQFF
d_call: NA; j_call: TRBJ1-6; v_call: TRBV27; clone_size: many; cdr3_nt: TGTGCCAGCTCCAAACTGACACGTTCGGATTCACCCCTCCACTTT; cdr3_aa: CASSKLTRSDSPLHF
d_call: TRBD2; j_call: TRBJ2-1; v_call: TRBV28; clone_size: many; cdr3_nt: TGTGCCAGCAGGGGAACACCGGGACTAGCTCTAGGGAATGAGCAGTTCTTC; cdr3_aa: CASRGTPGLALGNEQFF
d_call: TRBD2; j_call: TRBJ2-7; v_call: TRBV28; clone_size: NA; cdr3_nt: TGTGCCAGCACTAAAGGAGCGGGAGGGGTCTACGAGCAGTACTTC; cdr3_aa: CASTKGAGGVYEQYF
d_call: TRBD2; j_call: TRBJ2-1; v_call: TRBV6-1; clone_size: many; cdr3_nt: TGTGCCAGCGCGTCCCCAGCTAGCGGGACCTACAATGAGCAGTTCTTC; cdr3_aa: CASASPASGTYNEQFF
d_call: NA; j_call: TRBJ2-7; v_call: TRBV28; clone_size: many; cdr3_nt: TGTGCCAGCAGTTTGGCCGCCGGGCAGTACTTC; cdr3_aa: CASSLAAGQYF
d_call: TRBD2; j_call: TRBJ2-1; v_call: TRBV4-1; clone_size: many; cdr3_nt: TGCGCCAGCAGCCAAGGACGGGGACTAGGCTACAATGAGCAGTTCTTC; cdr3_aa: CASSQGRGLGYNEQFF
d_call: NA; j_call: TRBJ1-4; v_call: TRBV29-1; clone_size: many; cdr3_nt: TGCAGCGTCTCGGGACCGGCCAAGGAAAAACTGTTTTTT; cdr3_aa: CSVSGPAKEKLFF
d_call: TRBD1; j_call: TRBJ1-4; v_call: TRBV18; clone_size: medium-sized; cdr3_nt: TGTGCCAGCTCACTTGGACAGGGGTGGAACGAAAAACTGTTTTTT; cdr3_aa: CASSLGQGWNEKLFF
d_call: TRBD2; j_call: TRBJ2-1; v_call: TRBV24-1; clone_size: many; cdr3_nt: TGTGCCACCAGTGATCGGAAAGCGGGAAAGGTCAATGAGCAGTTCTTC; cdr3_aa: CATSDRKAGKVNEQFF
d_call: TRBD1; j_call: TRBJ2-1; v_call: TRBV7-9; clone_size: medium-sized; cdr3_nt: TGTGCCAGCAGCCTCCAACAGGGGGATAAGAATGAGCAGTTCTTC; cdr3_aa: CASSLQQGDKNEQFF
d_call: NA; j_call: TRBJ2-3; v_call: TRBV5-1; clone_size: many; cdr3_nt: TGCGCCAGCAGCTTGTTCGGAAGGGCAGATACGCAGTATTTT; cdr3_aa: CASSLFGRADTQYF
d_call: NA; j_call: TRBJ2-2; v_call: TRBV12-3/TRBV12-4; clone_size: many; cdr3_nt: TGTGCCAGCAGTTTATTTCTGACCGGGGAGCTGTTTTTT; cdr3_aa: CASSLFLTGELFF
d_call: NA; j_call: TRBJ2-5; v_call: TRBV4-1; clone_size: many; cdr3_nt: TGCGCCAGCAGCCAAGATCCCCTACCGGCGGAGACCCAGTACTTC; cdr3_aa: CASSQDPLPAETQYF
d_call: NA; j_call: TRBJ1-3; v_call: TRBV25-1; clone_size: many; cdr3_nt: TGTGCCAGCAGTGAATCTGGCAGCCGGACCATATATTTT; cdr3_aa: CASSESGSRTIYF